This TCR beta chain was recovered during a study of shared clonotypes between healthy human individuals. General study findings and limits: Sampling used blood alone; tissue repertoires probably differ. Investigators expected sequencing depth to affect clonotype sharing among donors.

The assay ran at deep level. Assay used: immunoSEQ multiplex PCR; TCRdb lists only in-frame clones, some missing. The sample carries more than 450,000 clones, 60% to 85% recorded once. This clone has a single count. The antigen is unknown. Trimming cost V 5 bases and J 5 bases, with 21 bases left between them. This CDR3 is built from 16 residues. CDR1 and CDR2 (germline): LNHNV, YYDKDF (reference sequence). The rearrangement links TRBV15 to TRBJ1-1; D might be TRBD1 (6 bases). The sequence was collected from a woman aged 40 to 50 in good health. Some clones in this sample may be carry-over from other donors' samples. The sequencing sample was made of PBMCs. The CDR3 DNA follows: TGTGCCACCAGCGACAGGATGACACGCTTTGGGACTGAAGCTTTCTTT. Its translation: CATSDRMTRFGTEAFF. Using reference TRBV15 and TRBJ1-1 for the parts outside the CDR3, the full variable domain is DAMVIQNPRYQVTQFGKPVTLSCSQTLNHNVMYWYQQKSSQAPKLLFHYYDKDFNNEADTPDNFQSRRPNTSFCFLDIRSPGLGDTAMYLCATSDRMTRFGTEAFFGQGTRLTVV.